This T cell receptor beta chain was captured in a study of Tregs in tolerant kidney transplant recipients. About the study: Sorting of CD4+CD25+CD127- cells followed roughly 3-day belatacept mixed lymphocyte reactions, sometimes with roughly 5-day graft donor restimulation.

The CDR3 consists of 16 residues. The ends were cut back, 2 bases at V and 3 bases at J, with 16 bases in the middle. Per germline, CDR1 SGHRS and CDR2 YFSETQ. The data were produced by immunoSEQ multiplex PCR, yet TCRdb's version contains in-frame clones alone and is incomplete. Of approximately 44,000 clones listed, about 95% are singletons. Study findings and constraints: Biological reproducibility was not directly addressed, but technical replication error appeared minimal.

A remark on this clone: Its target is not known.

The chain is built from TRBV5-1 and TRBJ2-3, with D tentatively TRBD1 (5 bases). This receptor was obtained from a human donor in good health. Sequencing input: Tregs from blood cultured with allogeneic cells. The CDR3 is CASSFLSGRATDTQYF. The CDR3 DNA sequence: TGCGCCAGCAGCTTCCTCTCCGGCAGGGCGACAGATACGCAGTATTTT.